This passage covers 26 T cell receptor beta chains from one sample sequenced in a study of blood T cell repertoires in COVID-19. Profiled with immunoSEQ multiplex PCR; TCRdb holds only in-frame clones, not every one. The sample holds approximately 69,000 clones, roughly 80% seen once. Sequenced: peripheral blood. The receptors stem from a man between 60 and 75 years old with acute or convalescent COVID-19.

The chain's CDR3 is CASSPRQGAEAFF. CDR3 coding DNA: TGTGCCAGCAGCCCCCGACAGGGGGCTGAAGCTTTCTTT. The chain employs TRBV4-2 and TRBJ1-1, with 9 nucleotides matching TRBD1. V shed 4 bases and J 6 bases; nucleotides not matched to a gene: 3. Germline lookup yields CDR1 LGHNA and CDR2 YNFKEQ. The CDR3 spans 13 residues.

The chain has TRBV7-3 and TRBJ1-1; D remains ambiguous. Germline CDR1 reads SGHTA; CDR2 reads FQGTGA. V lost 2 bases and J 4 bases, leaving 11 bases between the germline ends. The length of the CDR3 is 14 residues. In nucleotides, the CDR3 is TGTGCCAGCAGCTTATTGGAGGGTAGCACTGAAGCTTTCTTT. It encodes CASSLLEGSTEAFF.

The J gene is TRBJ1-1, the V gene TRBV14; D call uncertain. CDR1 SGHDN and CDR2 FVKESK come from the germline V gene. There are 15 residues in the CDR3. Trimming took off 4 bases at V and 1 base at J, with 13 bases between the two ends. The chain's CDR3 is CASSPNLGGNTEAFF. CDR3 DNA: TGTGCCAGCAGCCCCAACCTCGGAGGGAACACTGAAGCTTTCTTT.

This chain uses TRBV24-1 with TRBJ1-2, with a tentative D call TRBD1 (6 bases). Per the germline V gene, CDR1 is KGHDR and CDR2 is SFDVKD. V was clipped by 3 bases and J by 8 bases, with 12 bases between them. This CDR3 spans 13 amino acids. The CDR3 here is CATSDPGDGGYTF. CDR3 bases: TGTGCCACCAGTGATCCAGGGGACGGCGGCTACACCTTC.

The rearrangement joins TRBV7-2 to TRBJ1-5, with D possibly TRBD1 on 6 matching bases. The CDR3 extends over 14 amino acids. Trimming cost V 5 bases and J 5 bases, with 13 bases left between them. The germline V gene encodes CDR1 SGHTA and CDR2 FQGNSA. The CDR3 region is CASSETGSDQPQHF. The CDR3 DNA reads TGTGCCAGCAGCGAAACAGGGAGTGATCAGCCCCAGCATTTT.

The DNA for the CDR3 is TGTGCCAGCAGGGTGGCAGGCCAAGAGACCCAGTACTTC. Translating it yields CASRVAGQETQYF. This chain connects TRBV6-5 to TRBJ2-5; no clear D. Trimming cost V 6 bases and J 1 base, with 9 bases left between them. This CDR3 spans 13 amino acids. Germline V gene sequence: CDR1 MNHEY, CDR2 SVGAGI.

This clone was observed a few times. The CDR3 DNA is TGTGCCAGCAGCCGCGGACAGGCCACCTACGAGCAGTACTTC. Residues: CASSRGQATYEQYF. The V call is TRBV3-1 (or the pseudogene TRBV3-2), the J call TRBJ2-7; TRBD1 matches at 7 bases. CDR1 and CDR2 from the germline V gene are LGHDT and YNNKEL (reference sequence). CDR3 size: 14 residues. V shed 4 bases and J 2 bases; nucleotides not matched to a gene: 5.

The chain is built from TRBV5-4 and TRBJ2-5; D might be TRBD1 (5 bases). This CDR3 has 13 residues. Trimming stripped 1 base from V and 5 bases from J, with 9 bases between. Germline V gene data show CDR1 as SGHNT and CDR2 as YYREEE (reference sequence). CDR3 protein: CASSLFQGETQYF. The CDR3 bases are TGTGCCAGCAGCTTGTTTCAGGGCGAGACCCAGTACTTC.

V gene TRBV9 combines with J gene TRBJ2-5, with D unclear. The CDR3 length is 13 residues. V lost 3 bases and J 5 bases, leaving 11 bases between the germline ends. Germline V gene sequence: CDR1 SGDLS, CDR2 YYNGEE. The CDR3: CASSGPRWETQYF. DNA of the CDR3: TGTGCCAGCAGCGGTCCTCGGTGGGAGACCCAGTACTTC.

The chain carries TRBV6-2 or TRBV6-3 and TRBJ2-3, with 8 bases identical to TRBD1. V lost 2 bases to trimming and J lost 0 bases; unmatched junction nucleotides: 10. Germline assignment: CDR1 MNHEY and CDR2 SVGEGT. The CDR3 covers 18 residues. DNA for the CDR3: TGTGCCAGCAGTTACGGAGAATCAGGGGGCCCGAGCACAGATACGCAGTATTTT. Encoded protein: CASSYGESGGPSTDTQYF.

This clone was counted ten times or more. The genes are TRBV23-1 and TRBJ1-4; D unclear. TRBV23-1 is noted as an ORF with a role that remains uncertain. CDR3 size: 17 residues. The ends were cut back, 2 bases at V and 0 bases at J, with 13 bases in the middle. DNA for the CDR3: TGCGCCAGCAGTCAAATCGCCCGGGGTACAACTAATGAAAAACTGTTTTTT. It is translated as CASSQIARGTTNEKLFF.

V is TRBV2 and J is TRBJ1-6; perhaps TRBD1 as D (5 bases). This CDR3 spans 13 amino acids. Germline CDR1 SNHLY, CDR2 FYNNEI. V lost 7 bases, J lost 7 bases, and 11 bases lay in between. The CDR3 here is CASKTEENSPLHF. DNA of the CDR3: TGTGCCAGCAAGACAGAAGAGAATTCACCCCTCCACTTT.

This clone has a single count. The rearrangement joins TRBV29-1 to TRBJ2-5; 11 nucleotides match TRBD1. This CDR3 spans 14 amino acids. With 7 bases clipped from V and 4 bases from J, the junction kept 8 bases outside the gene matches. CDR1 and CDR2 from the germline V gene are SQVTM and ANQGSEA. The CDR3 spells CSGLRTGGGETQYF. In nucleotides, the CDR3 is TGCAGCGGCCTCCGGACAGGGGGCGGAGAGACCCAGTACTTC.

The genes are TRBV7-9 and TRBJ2-1; TRBD2 aligns across 11 bases. The V and J ends lost 2 bases and 7 bases, in that order; junction bases with no gene match: 4. From germline, CDR1 is SEHNR and CDR2 FQNEAQ (reference sequence). This CDR3 has 15 amino acids. The CDR3 loop is CASSLKLAGANEQFF. Here the CDR3 DNA reads TGTGCCAGCAGCTTAAAACTAGCGGGGGCAAATGAGCAGTTCTTC.

The chain uses TRBV5-4 and TRBJ2-5; 12 nucleotides match TRBD2. The CDR3 contains 14 residues. Germline values: CDR1 SGHNT, CDR2 YYREEE (reference sequence). The junction had 1 base not matched to a gene; V was cut back by 6 bases and J by 1 base. DNA of the CDR3: TGTGCCAGCACGGGACTAGCGGGCCAAGAGACCCAGTACTTC. Translation: CASTGLAGQETQYF.

This clone was recorded a few times. This chain links TRBV11-2 with TRBJ1-2; D gene ambiguous. Trimming stripped 3 bases from V and 2 bases from J, with 10 bases between. Germline CDR1 is SGHAT and CDR2 is FQNNGV. This CDR3 contains 14 residues. DNA for the CDR3: TGTGCCAGCAGCTTTACGGGAACGAACTATGGCTACACCTTC. This sequence encodes CASSFTGTNYGYTF.

The gene calls are TRBV5-1 and TRBJ2-1; TRBD2 matches 16 bases. The germline V gene has CDR1 SGHRS and CDR2 YFSETQ. The CDR3 spans 15 residues. V was pared by 0 bases and J by 15 bases, with 6 bases of the junction left unmatched. The CDR3 loop is CASSLDGTSGGAPFF. CDR3 sequence (DNA): TGCGCCAGCAGCTTGGACGGGACTAGCGGGGGGGCCCCGTTCTTC. The complete variable domain, with remaining parts taken from reference TRBV5-1 and TRBJ2-1, reads KAGVTQTPRYLIKTRGQQVTLSCSPISGHRSVSWYQQTPGQGLQFLFEYFSETQRNKGNFPGRFSGRQFSNSRSEMNVSTLELGDSALYLCASSLDGTSGGAPFFGPGTRLTVL.

This chain joins TRBV6-2 or TRBV6-3 and TRBJ2-7; D not certain. Germline CDR1 MNHEY, CDR2 SVGEGT. There are 15 residues in the CDR3. V was pared by 5 bases and J by 0 bases, with 14 bases between. The DNA for the CDR3 is TGTGCCAGCAGTACCCACCGAAGCTACTCCTACGAGCAGTACTTC. It codes for CASSTHRSYSYEQYF.

The chain combines TRBV6-6 with TRBJ1-1, with D tentatively TRBD1 (5 bases). Germline V gives CDR1 MNHNY, CDR2 SVGAGI (reference sequence). Trimming pared 2 bases from V and 4 bases from J, leaving 17 bases between. The CDR3 covers 16 residues. The DNA for the CDR3 is TGTGCCAGCAGTTACCCCCCAGGCTACAGGACCACTGAAGCTTTCTTT. Translating gives CASSYPPGYRTTEAFF.

This chain uses TRBV6-5 with TRBJ2-7, with D possibly TRBD2 on 6 matching bases. V was trimmed by 6 bases and J by 6 bases, leaving 18 bases between them. CDR1 MNHEY and CDR2 SVGAGI come from the germline V gene. The CDR3 is made up of 14 amino acids. CDR3 sequence reads: CASRTGTDKSEQYF. CDR3 in DNA: TGTGCCAGCAGAACCGGGACTGACAAATCCGAGCAGTACTTC.

In its sample, this clone was seen a few times. The rearrangement uses TRBV10-1 and TRBJ1-1, with TRBD1 identical over 9 bases. Trimming at V came to 4 bases and at J to 1 base, leaving 4 bases not matched to a gene. The germline gives CDR1 WNHNN, CDR2 SYGVQD (reference sequence). This CDR3 has 15 residues. The CDR3 region has the DNA TGCGCCAGCAGTGCATCGACAGGGGGGAACACTGAAGCTTTCTTT. It encodes CASSASTGGNTEAFF.

The CDR3 bases are TGTGCCAGCAGTTACTCGACGGGACAGGGGCCACTTGATAGCAATCAGCCCCAGCATTTT. It is translated as CASSYSTGQGPLDSNQPQHF. The genes are TRBV6-2 or TRBV6-3 and TRBJ1-5; TRBD1 matches at 10 bases. Unmatched junction bases numbered 11, after V lost 0 bases and J lost 0 bases. The CDR3 sequence is 20 residues long. The germline V gene has CDR1 MNHEY and CDR2 SVGEGT.

The chain is built from TRBV18 and TRBJ1-5; maybe TRBD1 (6 bases). The CDR3 extends over 15 amino acids. Germline CDR1 and CDR2: KGHSH and LQKENI. V gave up 4 bases and J gave up 2 bases, with 12 bases separating them. The CDR3 nucleotides read TGTGCCAGCTCACTTAGACAGGAACGCAATCAGCCCCAGCATTTT. Its protein product is CASSLRQERNQPQHF.

This rearrangement joins TRBV2 to TRBJ1-5; 8 positions agree with TRBD1. The germline V gene encodes CDR1 SNHLY and CDR2 FYNNEI. There are 15 residues in the CDR3. V shed 6 bases, J shed 2 bases, and the junction held 6 bases outside the gene matches. The CDR3 sequence is CASSPRTGRNQPQHF. CDR3 sequence (DNA): TGTGCCAGCAGCCCCCGGACAGGGCGCAATCAGCCCCAGCATTTT.

For this clone: An end of the junction differs from the germline gene, which may be a read error. The chain joins TRBV19 to TRBJ2-4; D perhaps matches TRBD1 (6 bases). Germline lookup yields CDR1 LNHDA and CDR2 SQIVND (reference sequence). This CDR3 spans 12 amino acids. In DNA, the CDR3 is TGTGCCAGTACCAACGCCCCGGGACACGAGAAGTTC. As protein: CASTNAPGHEKF.

The V call is TRBV14, the J call TRBJ1-5; D is unclear. In germline, CDR1 is SGHDN, CDR2 FVKESK. Trimming took 1 base from V and 9 from J, leaving 7 bases between them. This CDR3 contains 12 residues. The CDR3 bases are TGTGCCAGCAGCCAAGGGCTTACGCCCCAGCATTTT. This codes for CASSQGLTPQHF.